A single sample gave rise to the 31 T cell receptor beta chains below, sequenced in a study of CD8+ T cells in alopecia areata. cDNA prepared by RNA extraction and subsequent reverse transcription served as the template for sequencing. Clones were read by immunoSEQ multiplex PCR, and TCRdb kept only the in-frame ones, dropping some. The table lists over 100,000 clones, 45% to 50% of them singletons. The sample was CD8+ T cells sorted from blood, taken at week 0. The receptors here all came from a human donor with alopecia areata.

This clone was picked up a small number of times. The chain carries TRBV13 and TRBJ1-2; 7 bases map to TRBD1. The V and J ends lost 3 bases and 4 bases, in that order; junction bases with no gene match: 5. Germline lookup yields CDR1 PRHDT and CDR2 FYEKMQ (reference sequence). This CDR3 has 14 residues. CDR3 DNA: TGTGCCAGCAGCTTTCCGGGACAGAGCTATGGCTACACCTTC. Amino acid sequence: CASSFPGQSYGYTF.

In its sample, this clone was seen a few times. The rearrangement joins TRBV11-2 to TRBJ2-7; D call uncertain. The germline gives CDR1 SGHAT, CDR2 FQNNGV. The CDR3 consists of 13 residues. Trimming shortened V by 3 bases and J by 2 bases, and 8 bases separated the two germline ends. This chain's CDR3 is CASSFGSTYEQYF. In DNA, the CDR3 is TGTGCCAGCAGCTTCGGCAGCACCTACGAGCAGTACTTC. Together with reference TRBV11-2 and TRBJ2-7, the CDR3 gives the full variable domain: EAGVAQSPRYKIIEKRQSVAFWCNPISGHATLYWYQQILGQGPKLLIQFQNNGVVDDSQLPKDRFSAERLKGVDSTLKIQPAKLEDSAVYLCASSFGSTYEQYFGPGTRLTVT.

The chain employs TRBV4-1 and TRBJ2-7, with D perhaps matching TRBD1 or TRBD2 (5 bases each). The V end was cut by 0 bases, the J end by 7 bases, with 10 bases between. This CDR3 has 13 amino acids. Germline CDR1 reads MGHRA; CDR2 reads YSYEKL. The CDR3 DNA reads as TGCGCCAGCAGCCAAGAGTGGGGGTTTGAGCAGTACTTC. Its translation: CASSQEWGFEQYF.

This chain joins TRBV5-1 and TRBJ2-7; 7 bases are shared with TRBD1. The CDR3 loop spans 14 amino acids. Germline-derived CDR1 and CDR2 are SGHRS and YFSETQ. With 1 base clipped from V and 1 base from J, the junction kept 2 bases outside the gene matches. CDR3 loop: CASSLWDRSYEQYF. The CDR3, as DNA: TGCGCCAGCAGCTTGTGGGACAGATCCTACGAGCAGTACTTC. The full variable domain, with the rest looked up from reference TRBV5-1 and TRBJ2-7, is KAGVTQTPRYLIKTRGQQVTLSCSPISGHRSVSWYQQTPGQGLQFLFEYFSETQRNKGNFPGRFSGRQFSNSRSEMNVSTLELGDSALYLCASSLWDRSYEQYFGPGTRLTVT.

CDR3 coding DNA: TGTGCCAGCAGTGGACCGGGACAGCCGATCTCCTACAATGAGCAGTTCTTC. As protein: CASSGPGQPISYNEQFF. This chain joins TRBV6-1 and TRBJ2-1; TRBD1 agrees at 7 bases. CDR3 size: 17 residues. V was pared by 4 bases and J by 0 bases, with 9 bases of the junction left unmatched. In germline, CDR1 is MNHNS, CDR2 SASEGT.

This clone has only one observation. This chain connects TRBV2 to TRBJ2-7; D gene unclear. V was shortened by 4 bases and J by 3 bases, with 10 bases between the two germline ends. This CDR3 is 13 amino acids long. Germline values: CDR1 SNHLY, CDR2 FYNNEI. In nucleotides, the CDR3 is TGTGCCAGCAGTGGGGTTCGGGTCTACGAGCAGTACTTC. It specifies CASSGVRVYEQYF.

This clone has a handful of counts. This sequence joins TRBV29-1 and TRBJ2-2; 8 bases map to TRBD1. CDR3 length: 13 residues. Germline CDR1 reads SQVTM; CDR2 reads ANQGSEA. Losses at the gene ends were 7 bases for V and 7 bases for J; bases not matched to a gene: 8. The CDR3 reads CSATGGTGGELFF. For the CDR3, the DNA is TGCAGCGCAACAGGGGGTACTGGCGGGGAGCTGTTTTTT.

This chain uses TRBV30 with TRBJ1-4; no definite D call. The V gene's germline CDR1 is GTSNPN and CDR2 SVGIG (reference sequence). With 0 bases removed from V and 8 bases from J, the gap between germline ends came to 10 bases. CDR3 size: 13 residues. The CDR3, as DNA: TGTGCCTGGAGTGTACTAGGTAACGAAAAACTGTTTTTT. This codes for CAWSVLGNEKLFF.

In nucleotides, the CDR3 is TGTGCCAGCAGCTTGGGGGTGGGGCCGGCCAAGAACTACGAGCAGTACTTC. This codes for CASSLGVGPAKNYEQYF. This sequence joins TRBV13 and TRBJ2-7; the D call may be TRBD1 or TRBD2 (5 bases each). Looked up from germline, CDR1 is PRHDT and CDR2 is FYEKMQ (reference sequence). V was cut by 3 bases and J by 3 bases, with 21 bases left in between. The CDR3 is 17 amino acids.

This clone occurred a few times. This chain uses TRBV5-6 with TRBJ2-1; TRBD1 matches at 7 bases. This CDR3 spans 14 amino acids. V gave up 0 bases and J gave up 7 bases; unmatched junction bases: 4. Per germline, CDR1 SGHDT and CDR2 YYEEEE. CDR3 loop: CASSLGTGSNEQFF. CDR3 bases: TGTGCCAGCAGCTTGGGGACAGGCAGTAATGAGCAGTTCTTC.

The count of this clone is one. The V and J genes are TRBV4-2 and TRBJ1-2; TRBD1 might be the D (5 bases). The length of the CDR3 is 14 residues. Looked up from germline, CDR1 is LGHNA and CDR2 is YNFKEQ. The ends were cut back, 5 bases at V and 4 bases at J, with 14 bases in the middle. CDR3 residues: CASSSYRTRYGYTF. The DNA for the CDR3 is TGTGCCAGCAGCTCGTACAGGACCCGCTATGGCTACACCTTC.

The chain couples TRBV5-4 to TRBJ2-1; 11 nucleotides align to TRBD2. CDR1 and CDR2 from the germline V gene are SGHNT and YYREEE (reference sequence). Trimming cost V 2 bases and J 3 bases; bases outside gene matches: 7. The CDR3 length is 17 residues. The CDR3 loop reads CASSFDRLAGLYNEQFF. CDR3 DNA: TGTGCCAGCAGCTTTGACCGACTAGCGGGGCTCTACAATGAGCAGTTCTTC.

The J gene is TRBJ1-1, the V gene TRBV27, with TRBD1 identical over 7 bases. CDR3 length: 14 residues. Germline CDR1 and CDR2: MNHEY and SMNVEV (reference sequence). Germline trimming cut 5 bases from V and 4 bases from J; bases unmatched to any gene: 7. CDR3 sequence: CASSILQGSTEAFF. The DNA of the CDR3 is TGTGCCAGCAGTATCCTACAGGGGAGCACTGAAGCTTTCTTT.

In this sample, this clone turned up a few times. The chain carries TRBV19 and TRBJ2-2; D is ambiguous. The ends were cut back, 5 bases at V and 0 bases at J, with 4 bases in the middle. The CDR3 spans 13 residues. Germline V gives CDR1 LNHDA, CDR2 SQIVND (reference sequence). This CDR3 reads CASSYTNTGELFF. The CDR3 bases are TGTGCCAGTAGTTACACGAACACCGGGGAGCTGTTTTTT. The full variable domain, with the rest looked up from reference TRBV19 and TRBJ2-2, is DGGITQSPKYLFRKEGQNVTLSCEQNLNHDAMYWYRQDPGQGLRLIYYSQIVNDFQKGDIAEGYSVSREKKESFPLTVTSAQKNPTAFYLCASSYTNTGELFFGEGSRLTVL.

This chain links TRBV13 with TRBJ1-5; D call uncertain. The CDR3 has 16 amino acids. V lost 0 bases and J lost 0, with 9 bases in between. CDR1 and CDR2 (germline): PRHDT, FYEKMQ (reference sequence). As DNA, the CDR3 is TGTGCCAGCAGCTTAGGTTCAGGTAATAGCAATCAGCCCCAGCATTTT. This encodes CASSLGSGNSNQPQHF.

The rearrangement uses TRBV7-9 and TRBJ2-3; D is undetermined. Trimming removed 3 bases from V and 5 bases from J, with 6 bases in between. Germline CDR1 SEHNR, CDR2 FQNEAQ (reference sequence). The CDR3 length is 12 residues. CDR3 nucleotides: TGTGCCAGCAGCTTTGACGGAGATACGCAGTATTTT. It translates to CASSFDGDTQYF.

This sequence joins TRBV30 and TRBJ1-1; TRBD1 might be the D (6 bases). Germline V gene lookup returns CDR1 GTSNPN and CDR2 SVGIG (reference sequence). This CDR3 contains 14 residues. The germline V and J ends were trimmed by 2 bases and 1 base, with 11 bases remaining between them. The CDR3 sequence: CAWSPGVWNTEAFF. CDR3 sequence (DNA): TGTGCCTGGAGTCCAGGGGTTTGGAACACTGAAGCTTTCTTT.

In its sample, this clone was seen once. V gene TRBV27 combines with J gene TRBJ2-7; D is perhaps TRBD2 (5 bases). V was shortened by 3 bases and J by 7 bases, with 10 bases between the two germline ends. The CDR3 totals 12 residues. Germline CDR1 reads MNHEY; CDR2 reads SMNVEV (reference sequence). CDR3 in DNA: TGTGCCAGCAGTTTTTCTGAGGGAGAGCAGTACTTC. Protein product: CASSFSEGEQYF.

The CDR3 nucleotides read TGTGCCTGGGACAGGGTGAACACCGGGGAGCTGTTTTTT. Translation: CAWDRVNTGELFF. The chain joins TRBV30 to TRBJ2-2; TRBD1 agrees at 7 bases. There are 13 residues in the CDR3. The V gene's germline CDR1 is GTSNPN and CDR2 SVGIG (reference sequence). V lost 5 bases, J lost 1 base, and 1 base stayed unmatched.

The chain combines TRBV4-3 with TRBJ1-2; D uncertain. This CDR3 is built from 14 residues. Trimming stripped 1 base from V and 6 bases from J, with 12 bases between. From germline, CDR1 is LGHNA and CDR2 YSLEER. DNA of the CDR3: TGCGCCAGCAGCCAAGCTCGGGAAATTCATGGCTACACCTTC. Amino acid sequence: CASSQAREIHGYTF.

V and J are TRBV13 and TRBJ2-7, with 8 bases aligning to TRBD2. CDR1 is PRHDT, CDR2 FYEKMQ, per germline (reference sequence). The CDR3 spans 16 residues. Trimming cost V 0 bases and J 2 bases; bases outside gene matches: 6. CDR3 bases: TGTGCCAGCAGCTTAGGATCCGGGGGGGCCACCTACGAGCAGTACTTC. This codes for CASSLGSGGATYEQYF.

This rearrangement joins TRBV15 to TRBJ2-7; TRBD1 agrees at 8 bases. The CDR3 covers 14 residues. Trimming cost V 4 bases and J 6 bases; bases outside gene matches: 8. The germline V gene encodes CDR1 LNHNV and CDR2 YYDKDF (reference sequence). The CDR3 spells CATSTIFTGGEQYF. DNA for the CDR3: TGTGCCACCAGCACTATCTTTACAGGGGGCGAGCAGTACTTC. Together with reference TRBV15 and TRBJ2-7, the CDR3 gives the full variable domain: DAMVIQNPRYQVTQFGKPVTLSCSQTLNHNVMYWYQQKSSQAPKLLFHYYDKDFNNEADTPDNFQSRRPNTSFCFLDIRSPGLGDTAMYLCATSTIFTGGEQYFGPGTRLTVT.

This sequence joins TRBV9 and TRBJ2-1, with D perhaps matching TRBD1 or TRBD2 (6 bases each). The V end lost 5 bases, the J end lost 9 bases, and 9 bases lay between the germline ends. Germline lookup yields CDR1 SGDLS and CDR2 YYNGEE. The CDR3 has 11 amino acids. CDR3: CASRGGTEQFF. The CDR3 nucleotides are TGTGCCAGCAGAGGGGGGACTGAGCAGTTCTTC.

This chain links TRBV29-1 with TRBJ2-7; 11 bases agree with TRBD1. The CDR3 is made up of 13 amino acids. Germline V lookup: CDR1 SQVTM, CDR2 ANQGSEA. J gave up 3 bases and V 6 bases, and 4 bases lay outside the gene matches. This chain's CDR3 is CSVTGTGGYEQYF. CDR3 bases: TGCAGCGTAACCGGGACAGGGGGCTACGAGCAGTACTTC.

This clone showed up just a few times. The gene calls are TRBV29-1 and TRBJ1-4; D is uncertain. This CDR3 spans 13 amino acids. Germline assignment: CDR1 SQVTM and CDR2 ANQGSEA. V dropped 4 bases and J dropped 2 bases, with 8 bases sitting between them. The CDR3 sequence is CSVVDNTNEKLFF. The CDR3 bases are TGCAGCGTTGTCGACAATACTAATGAAAAACTGTTTTTT.

The chain combines TRBV5-6 with TRBJ1-2; D gene ambiguous. CDR1 is SGHDT, CDR2 YYEEEE, per germline. The CDR3 covers 13 residues. V was trimmed by 2 bases and J by 8 bases, leaving 13 bases between them. Written as DNA, the CDR3 is TGTGCCAGCAGCTTAGTAACCGGTGTCGGCTACACCTTC. This encodes CASSLVTGVGYTF.

The CDR3 DNA is TGTGCCAGCAGTCAACGCGGCGGACTAGCGGACGAGCAGTACTTC. Translated, it gives CASSQRGGLADEQYF. The rearrangement joins TRBV6-5 to TRBJ2-7, with TRBD2 matching 10 bases. Germline trimming cut 5 bases from V and 5 bases from J; bases unmatched to any gene: 9. CDR3 length equals 15 residues. Germline CDR1 is MNHEY and CDR2 is SVGAGI.

The chain carries TRBV7-6 and TRBJ2-2, with 8 positions matching TRBD2. Germline CDR1 is SGHVS and CDR2 is FNYEAQ. The V gene end was trimmed by 3 bases and the J gene end by 1 base; junction bases not matched to a gene: 7. CDR3 length: 17 residues. The CDR3 region has the DNA TGTGCCAGCAGCTTTGGGGGTAGCGGGGAGAACACCGGGGAGCTGTTTTTT. It translates to CASSFGGSGENTGELFF.

The chain carries TRBV5-6 and TRBJ2-5; 12 bases line up with TRBD2. The CDR3 has 16 amino acids. The trim removed 4 bases at V and 2 bases at J, leaving 6 bases unmatched. Germline assignment: CDR1 SGHDT and CDR2 YYEEEE. Here the CDR3 DNA reads TGTGCCAGCAGCACCGGACTAGCGGGGACACAAGAGACCCAGTACTTC. Residues: CASSTGLAGTQETQYF.

In this sample, this clone turned up a few times. V is TRBV13 and J is TRBJ2-3; 10 bases are a match to TRBD2. Per the germline V gene, CDR1 is PRHDT and CDR2 is FYEKMQ (reference sequence). J was trimmed by 1 base and V by 2 bases; bases with no gene match: 0. The CDR3 is 15 residues long. CDR3 sequence: CASSLLAGGTDTQYF. The CDR3 nucleotides are TGTGCCAGCAGCTTACTAGCGGGGGGCACAGATACGCAGTATTTT.

The rearrangement uses TRBV2 and TRBJ1-1; TRBD1 matches 7 bases. V lost 7 bases, J lost 6 bases, and 8 bases stayed unmatched. In germline, CDR1 is SNHLY, CDR2 FYNNEI. The CDR3 length is 13 residues. Here the CDR3 reads CASTRGQPAEAFF. In DNA, the CDR3 is TGTGCCAGCACGAGGGGACAGCCTGCTGAAGCTTTCTTT.